This TCR beta chain derives from a study of siplizumab effects on memory and regulatory T cells. General study points: Naive T cells appeared more diverse than memory cells and seemed to be major alloresponse contributors.

Libraries were prepared by immunoSEQ multiplex PCR; TCRdb keeps only in-frame clonotypes and omits some of them. The sample lists about 100,000 clones, around 95% occurring once. With respect to this clone: Its antigen remains unidentified.

This clonotype was obtained from a human donor in good health. The material sequenced was Tregs sorted from blood.

CDR3 DNA sequence: TGTGCCAGCTCACCACCGGTAACAGCTAAAGGGGCCAACGTCCTGACTTTC. It encodes CASSPPVTAKGANVLTF. This sequence joins TRBV18 and TRBJ2-6; D uncertain. Per germline, CDR1 KGHSH and CDR2 LQKENI. There are 17 residues in the CDR3. V was cut by 0 bases and J by 4 bases, with 13 bases left in between. Filled out from reference TRBV18 and TRBJ2-6, the complete variable domain reads NAGVMQNPRHLVRRRGQEARLRCSPMKGHSHVYWYRQLPEEGLKFMVYLQKENIIDESGMPKERFSAEFPKEGPSILRIQQVVRGDSAAYFCASSPPVTAKGANVLTFGAGSRLTVL.